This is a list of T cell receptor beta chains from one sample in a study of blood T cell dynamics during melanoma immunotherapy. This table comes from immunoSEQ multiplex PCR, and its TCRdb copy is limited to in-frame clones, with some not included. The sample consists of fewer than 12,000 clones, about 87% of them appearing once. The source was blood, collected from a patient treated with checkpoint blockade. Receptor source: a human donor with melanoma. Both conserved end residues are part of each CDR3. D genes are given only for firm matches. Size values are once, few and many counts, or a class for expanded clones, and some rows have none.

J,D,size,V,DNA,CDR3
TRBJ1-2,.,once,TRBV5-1,TGCGCCAGCAGCCCGGGGGATGGAGGGTTTAACTATGGCTACACCTTC,CASSPGDGGFNYGYTF
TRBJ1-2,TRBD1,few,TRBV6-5,TGTGCCAGCAGGGTACAACAGGGGAGCTATGGCTACACCTTC,CASRVQQGSYGYTF
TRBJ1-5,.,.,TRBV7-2,TGTGCCAGCAGCTTCGGGGGGGGTCAGCCCCAGCATTTT,CASSFGGGQPQHF
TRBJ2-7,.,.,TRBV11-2,TGTGCCAGCAGCCCCGGCGGGGGCAGGAACGAGCAGTACTTC,CASSPGGGRNEQYF
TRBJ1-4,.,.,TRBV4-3,TGCGCCAGCAGCCAATCCGGGACGGCCTCTGGGAAAGATGAAAAACTGTTTTTT,CASSQSGTASGKDEKLFF
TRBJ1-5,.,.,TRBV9,TGTGCCAGCAGCGTAGAACCCCAGGGCAATCAGCCCCAGCATTTT,CASSVEPQGNQPQHF
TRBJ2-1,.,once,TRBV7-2,TGTGCCAGCAGCCTGGGGACGGGATACAATGAGCAGTTCTTC,CASSLGTGYNEQFF
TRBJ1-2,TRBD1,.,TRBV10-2,TGCGCCAGCAGGGGACAGGGTTACAACTATGGCTACACCTTC,CASRGQGYNYGYTF
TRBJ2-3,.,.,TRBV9,TGTGCCAGCAGCACAGGGATCACAGATACGCAGTATTTT,CASSTGITDTQYF
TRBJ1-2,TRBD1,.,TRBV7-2,TGTGCCAGCAGCTTAGACAGGGGAAATGGCTACACCTTC,CASSLDRGNGYTF
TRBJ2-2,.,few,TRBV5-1,TGCGCCAGCAGCTTCCGGACCTGGGACACCGGGGAGCTGTTTTTT,CASSFRTWDTGELFF
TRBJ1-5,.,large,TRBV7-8,TGTGCCAGCAGCTTGGGCAACAATCAGCCCCAGCATTTT,CASSLGNNQPQHF
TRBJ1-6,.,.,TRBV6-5,TGTGCCAGCAACGGCTGGGATAATTCACCCCTCCACTTT,CASNGWDNSPLHF
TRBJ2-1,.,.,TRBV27,TGTGCCAGCAGTCCAGACCGGGACATAGCCTACAATGAGCAGTTCTTC,CASSPDRDIAYNEQFF
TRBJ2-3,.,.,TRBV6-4,TGTGCCAGCAGTGAAGCCAGCACAGATACGCAGTATTTT,CASSEASTDTQYF
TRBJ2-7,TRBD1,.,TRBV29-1,TGCAGCGTTGTGACAGGGTATCGGATCGAGCAGTACTTC,CSVVTGYRIEQYF
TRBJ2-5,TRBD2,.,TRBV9,TGTGCCAGCAGCGTAGGAAACGGGGGGGTCCAAGAGACCCAGTACTTC,CASSVGNGGVQETQYF
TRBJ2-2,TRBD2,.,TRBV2,TGTGCCAGCAGAAAACTAGCGGCGAACACCGGGGAGCTGTTTTTT,CASRKLAANTGELFF
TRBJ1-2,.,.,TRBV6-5,TGTGCCAGCACCCAGGGAGGGGCCGGGAAGAAAGGCTACACCTTC,CASTQGGAGKKGYTF
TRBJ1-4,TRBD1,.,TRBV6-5,TGTGCCAGCAACGACAGGGGTGGGACTAATGAAAAACTGTTTTTT,CASNDRGGTNEKLFF
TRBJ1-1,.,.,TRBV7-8,TGTGCCAGCAGCTTAAGTCGGGGGAACACTGAAGCTTTCTTT,CASSLSRGNTEAFF
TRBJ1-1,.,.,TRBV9,TGTGCCAGCATGGGGGGGTCCAACACTGAAGCTTTCTTT,CASMGGSNTEAFF
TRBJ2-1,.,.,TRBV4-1,TGCGCCAGCAGCTCCACAGCGGTTGTGGATGAGCAGTTCTTC,CASSSTAVVDEQFF
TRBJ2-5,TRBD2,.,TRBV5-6,TGTGCCAGCAGCTTTCGGGCGGGGGGGCCACAAGAGACCCAGTACTTC,CASSFRAGGPQETQYF
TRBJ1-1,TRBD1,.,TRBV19,TGTGCCAGTAGTGTCCTTGGGTCAGGGGGCACTGAAGCTTTCTTT,CASSVLGSGGTEAFF
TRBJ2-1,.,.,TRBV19,TGTGCCAGTAGTACCGGCCTAGAGGGGTTCTTC,CASSTGLEGFF
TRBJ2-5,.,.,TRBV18,TGTGCCAGCTCACCCGAAATGCAGACCCAGTACTTC,CASSPEMQTQYF
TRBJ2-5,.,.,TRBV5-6,TGTGCCAGCAGCTTGGCACTCGCTGGGAGAGAGACCCAGTACTTC,CASSLALAGRETQYF
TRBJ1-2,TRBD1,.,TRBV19,TGTGCCAGTAGTATTCCTGTACAGGGGGGCAATGGCTACACCTTC,CASSIPVQGGNGYTF
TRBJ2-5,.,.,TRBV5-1,TGCGCCAGCAGCTCCCAGGCCCTAGCTGAGGAGACCCAGTACTTC,CASSSQALAEETQYF
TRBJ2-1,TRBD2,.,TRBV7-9,TGTGCCAGCAGCCCAGGCGGGACTAATAACAATGAGCAGTTCTTC,CASSPGGTNNNEQFF
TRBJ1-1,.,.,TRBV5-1,TGCGCCAGCAGCTTGACAGAACTGAACACTGAAGCTTTCTTT,CASSLTELNTEAFF
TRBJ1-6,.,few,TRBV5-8,TGTGCCAGCAGCCGTGTGCGGGGGAATAATTCACCCCTCCACTTT,CASSRVRGNNSPLHF
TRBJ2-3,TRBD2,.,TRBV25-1,TGTGCCAGCAGGGCAGCGGGGGCCACAGATACGCAGTATTTT,CASRAAGATDTQYF
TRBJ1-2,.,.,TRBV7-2,TGTGCCAGCAGCTTAGATCGCGGCTCCTATGGCTACACCTTC,CASSLDRGSYGYTF
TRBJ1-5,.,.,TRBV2,TGTGCCAGCAGTGAAAGGGCAGGTAATCAGCCCCAGCATTTT,CASSERAGNQPQHF
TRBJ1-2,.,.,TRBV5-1,TGCGCCAGCAGCTCCACGGTGGGGGGCATCGAAGGCTACACCTTC,CASSSTVGGIEGYTF
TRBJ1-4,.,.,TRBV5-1,TGCGCCAGCAGCTTGGAGGGGGGCAATGAAAAACTGTTTTTT,CASSLEGGNEKLFF
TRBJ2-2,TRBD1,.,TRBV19,TGTGCCAGTAGTATGTACAGGGGGGCCGGGGAGCTGTTTTTT,CASSMYRGAGELFF
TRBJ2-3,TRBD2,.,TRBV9,TGTGCCAGCAGCGTAGGGGCTAGCGGAGTCACAGATACGCAGTATTTT,CASSVGASGVTDTQYF
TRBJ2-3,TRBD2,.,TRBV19,TGTGCCAGTCGCGACCTAGCGGGGGACACAGATACGCAGTATTTT,CASRDLAGDTDTQYF
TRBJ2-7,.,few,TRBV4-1,TGCGCCAGCAGCCCGACCGACAGACCCTACGAGCAGTACTTC,CASSPTDRPYEQYF
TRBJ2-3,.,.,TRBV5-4,TGTGCCAGCAGCTCCTCGGGGTTCGATACGCAGTATTTT,CASSSSGFDTQYF
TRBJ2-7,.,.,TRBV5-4,TGTGCCAGCAGAATGGGGGGCCCTCTTGTCTACGAGCAGTACTTC,CASRMGGPLVYEQYF
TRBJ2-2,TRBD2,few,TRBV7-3,TGTGCCAGCAGCTTACCTAGCGGGGGGGCGTCCACCGGGGAGCTGTTTTTT,CASSLPSGGASTGELFF
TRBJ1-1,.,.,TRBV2,TGTGCCAGCAGTGTGCCGGGGGCCACTGAAGCTTTCTTT,CASSVPGATEAFF
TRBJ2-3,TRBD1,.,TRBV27,TGTGCCAGCAATCCCCTGGGACAGGGGGTCACAGATACGCAGTATTTT,CASNPLGQGVTDTQYF
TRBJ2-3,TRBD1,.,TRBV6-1,TGTGCCAGCAGTGAATCTCCGGGACAGGGAGCCACGCAGTATTTT,CASSESPGQGATQYF
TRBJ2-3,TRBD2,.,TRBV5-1,TGCGCCAGCAGCTCGACTAGCGGGGGGGCTTATGACACAGATACGCAGTATTTT,CASSSTSGGAYDTDTQYF